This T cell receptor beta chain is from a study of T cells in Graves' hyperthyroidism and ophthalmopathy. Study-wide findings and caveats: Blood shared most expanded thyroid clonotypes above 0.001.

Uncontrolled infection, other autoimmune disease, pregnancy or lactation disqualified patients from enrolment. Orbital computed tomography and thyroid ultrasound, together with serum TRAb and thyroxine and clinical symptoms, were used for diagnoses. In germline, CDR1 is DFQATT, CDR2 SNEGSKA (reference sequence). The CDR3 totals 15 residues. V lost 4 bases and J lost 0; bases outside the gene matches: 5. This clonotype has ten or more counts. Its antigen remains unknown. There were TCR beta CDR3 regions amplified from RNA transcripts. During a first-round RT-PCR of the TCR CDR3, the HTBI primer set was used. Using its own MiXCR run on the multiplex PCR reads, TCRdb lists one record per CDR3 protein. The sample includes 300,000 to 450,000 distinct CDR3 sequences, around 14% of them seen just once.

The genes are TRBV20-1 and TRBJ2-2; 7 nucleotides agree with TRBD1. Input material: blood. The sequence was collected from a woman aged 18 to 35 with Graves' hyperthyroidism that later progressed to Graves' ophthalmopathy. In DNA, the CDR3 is TGCAGTGCTAACAGGGACAGCTCGAACACCGGGGAGCTGTTTTTT. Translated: CSANRDSSNTGELFF.